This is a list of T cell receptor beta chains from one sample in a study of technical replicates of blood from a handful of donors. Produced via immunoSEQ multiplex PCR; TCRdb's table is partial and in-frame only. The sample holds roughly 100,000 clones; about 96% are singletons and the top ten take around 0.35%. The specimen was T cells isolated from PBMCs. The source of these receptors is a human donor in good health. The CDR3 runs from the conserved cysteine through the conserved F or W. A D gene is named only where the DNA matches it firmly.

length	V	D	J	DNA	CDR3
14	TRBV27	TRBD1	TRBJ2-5	TGTGCCAGCAGTTTACAGGGACAGGGGGAGACCCAGTACTTC	CASSLQGQGETQYF
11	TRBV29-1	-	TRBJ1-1	TGCAGCGTTGAAGCAGACACTGAAGCTTTCTTT	CSVEADTEAFF
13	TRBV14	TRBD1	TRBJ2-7	TGTGCCAGCAGCCCCGGACAGGGCTACGAGCAGTACTTC	CASSPGQGYEQYF
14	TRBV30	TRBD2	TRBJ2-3	TGTGCCTGGGGACTAGCGGGAGGGACAGATACGCAGTATTTT	CAWGLAGGTDTQYF
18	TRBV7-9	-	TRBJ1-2	TGTGCCAGCAGCTTAGTGGGGGGGACGAGGCACCTTAACTATGGCTACACCTTC	CASSLVGGTRHLNYGYTF
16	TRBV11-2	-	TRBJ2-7	TGTGCCAGCAGCGGCCTCATCAGGGCCCAGCTCTACGAGCAGTACTTC	CASSGLIRAQLYEQYF
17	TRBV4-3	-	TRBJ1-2	TGCGCCAGCAGCCAAGATGTCAGAGGACAGACTAACTATGGCTACACCTTC	CASSQDVRGQTNYGYTF
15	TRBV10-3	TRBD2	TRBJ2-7	TGTGCCATCAGCCTCGAACTAGCGGGAGTCGCCGAGCAGTACTTC	CAISLELAGVAEQYF
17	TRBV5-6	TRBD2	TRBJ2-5	TGTGCCAGCAGCTTGGTATATAGCGGGGCGTACCAAGAGACCCAGTACTTC	CASSLVYSGAYQETQYF
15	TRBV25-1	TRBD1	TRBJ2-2	TGTGCCAGCAGTGCGCAGGGGGCATACACCGGGGAGCTGTTTTTT	CASSAQGAYTGELFF
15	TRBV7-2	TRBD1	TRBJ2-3	TGTGCCAGCAGCCCACAGACAGGGTACACAGATACGCAGTATTTT	CASSPQTGYTDTQYF
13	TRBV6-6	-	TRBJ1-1	TGTGCCAGCTCCGGGGGTCCTCGAGCTGAAGCTTTCTTT	CASSGGPRAEAFF
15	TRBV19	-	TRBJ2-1	TGTGCCAGTAGTGTGACAGGATTCAGCTACAATGAGCAGTTCTTC	CASSVTGFSYNEQFF